The 28 T cell receptor beta chains listed next were all sequenced from one sample in a study of shared clonotypes between healthy human individuals. The protocol was immunoSEQ multiplex PCR, while the TCRdb copy is restricted to in-frame clones and leaves out a portion. The sample has roughly 650,000 clones, around 97% seen once; the top ten hold roughly 0.05%. The sequenced material came from naive CD4+ T cells sorted from blood. Subset indicated: CD45RA+ positively selected. The receptor set was obtained from a woman in her twenties or thirties in good health.

Worth noting for this clone: The identical CDR3 is also encoded by other nucleotide sequences in the sample. This sequence joins TRBV28 and TRBJ2-3; D gene unclear. V shed 3 bases and J shed 0 bases, with 4 bases lying between them. The CDR3 totals 13 residues. Looked up from germline, CDR1 is MDHEN and CDR2 is SYDVKM. The CDR3 here is CASSFGSTDTQYF. The DNA for the CDR3 is TGTGCCAGCAGTTTTGGGAGCACAGATACGCAGTATTTT. Supplemented by reference TRBV28 and TRBJ2-3, the full variable domain reads DVKVTQSSRYLVKRTGEKVFLECVQDMDHENMFWYRQDPGLGLRLIYFSYDVKMKEKGDIPEGYSVSREKKERFSLILESASTNQTSMYLCASSFGSTDTQYFGPGTRLTVL.

The genes are TRBV20-1 and TRBJ1-1, with TRBD1 identical over 8 bases. The CDR3 has 11 residues. The V gene end was trimmed by 6 bases and the J gene end by 7 bases; junction bases not matched to a gene: 4. The germline V gene encodes CDR1 DFQATT and CDR2 SNEGSKA (reference sequence). CDR3 coding DNA: TGCAGTGCACATACAGGGGGTGAAGCTTTCTTT. Protein sequence: CSAHTGGEAFF.

The rearrangement uses TRBV5-6 and TRBJ2-7; D is ambiguous. The CDR3 runs to 11 residues. Germline CDR1 is SGHDT and CDR2 is YYEEEE. Trimming cost V 1 base and J 3 bases, with 2 bases left between them. The CDR3 DNA sequence: TGTGCCAGCAGCTTGTACTACGAGCAGTACTTC. Its translation is CASSLYYEQYF.

The rearrangement uses TRBV2 and TRBJ2-1, with TRBD2 matching over 7 bases. This CDR3 spans 15 amino acids. The junction had 12 bases not matched to a gene; V was cut back by 4 bases and J by 9 bases. Per the germline V gene, CDR1 is SNHLY and CDR2 is FYNNEI. CDR3 nucleotide sequence: TGTGCCAGCAGTGCGGCCCCGGGACTACTAGGTGAGCAGTTCTTC. It encodes CASSAAPGLLGEQFF.

The chain combines TRBV23-1 with TRBJ2-7; D gene unclear. TRBV23-1 belongs to the ORF category, with a function that is uncertain. V lost 0 bases, J lost 5 bases, and 14 bases lay in between. This CDR3 contains 15 residues. The CDR3 nucleotides read TGCGCCAGCAGTCAATCGTCGGTACAGAACCACGAGCAGTACTTC. The encoded protein is CASSQSSVQNHEQYF.

The J gene is TRBJ1-1, the V gene TRBV28; D is ambiguous. The CDR3 has 16 residues. Germline lookup yields CDR1 MDHEN and CDR2 SYDVKM. The germline V and J ends were trimmed by 1 base and 1 base, with 13 bases remaining between them. The CDR3 loop is CASSLYSPPQNTEAFF. CDR3 bases: TGTGCCAGCAGTTTATACTCCCCCCCCCAGAACACTGAAGCTTTCTTT.

The rearrangement uses TRBV28 and TRBJ1-2, with D unclear. Trimming stripped 8 bases from V and 7 bases from J, with 14 bases between. Germline V gives CDR1 MDHEN, CDR2 SYDVKM. The CDR3 has 12 residues. The CDR3, as DNA: TGTGCCAGCGGGTCGTTTAGACGTGGCTACACCTTC. Protein product: CASGSFRRGYTF.

This chain connects TRBV6-1 to TRBJ2-1, with TRBD1 identical over 8 bases. V shed 5 bases, J shed 9 bases, and the junction held 12 bases outside the gene matches. The CDR3 spans 15 residues. Germline V gives CDR1 MNHNS, CDR2 SASEGT. CDR3 nucleotide sequence: TGTGCCAGCAGTACTGTTGGACAGGGCTTCGGTGAGCAGTTCTTC. Translated, it gives CASSTVGQGFGEQFF.

V and J are TRBV18 and TRBJ1-2; D may be TRBD1 (5 bases). CDR3 length: 13 amino acids. V lost 5 bases to trimming and J lost 6 bases, with 13 bases between them. CDR1 is KGHSH, CDR2 LQKENI, per germline. The CDR3 region has the DNA TGTGCCAGCTCAGAGGGACTTGCGCATGGCTACACCTTC. Translated: CASSEGLAHGYTF.

The chain links TRBV19 to TRBJ2-6, with a tentative D call TRBD1 (6 bases). There are 15 residues in the CDR3. Between the trimmed V and J ends, which lost 5 bases and 0 bases, there was a span of 8 bases. CDR1 and CDR2 from the germline V gene are LNHDA and SQIVND (reference sequence). The CDR3 DNA is TGTGCCAGTAGTTTAGGGGGCTCTGGGGCCAACGTCCTGACTTTC. Translating it yields CASSLGGSGANVLTF.

The chain employs TRBV28 and TRBJ1-2; D is unresolved. The CDR3 has 12 residues. The germline V gene has CDR1 MDHEN and CDR2 SYDVKM. The V end lost 7 bases, the J end lost 0 bases, and 6 bases lay between the germline ends. The CDR3 sequence is CASISANYGYTF. The CDR3 DNA follows: TGTGCCAGCATCTCGGCTAACTATGGCTACACCTTC.

The gene calls are TRBV9 and TRBJ1-4, with a possible D match to TRBD1 (6 bases). Looked up from germline, CDR1 is SGDLS and CDR2 is YYNGEE. Trimming removed 4 bases from V and 7 bases from J, with 17 bases in between. The CDR3 has 15 amino acids. As DNA, the CDR3 is TGTGCCAGCAGCCTACGAGAGGGGGGCGGTGAAAAACTGTTTTTT. It is translated as CASSLREGGGEKLFF. Filled out from reference TRBV9 and TRBJ1-4, the complete variable domain reads DSGVTQTPKHLITATGQRVTLRCSPRSGDLSVYWYQQSLDQGLQFLIQYYNGEERAKGNILERFSAQQFPDLHSELNLSSLELGDSALYFCASSLREGGGEKLFFGSGTQLSVL.

V and J are TRBV2 and TRBJ1-5; no reliable D call. The ends were cut back, 5 bases at V and 4 bases at J, with 3 bases in the middle. The CDR3 covers 11 residues. Germline V gene lookup returns CDR1 SNHLY and CDR2 FYNNEI. CDR3 protein: CASSINQPQHF. DNA for the CDR3: TGTGCCAGCAGTATTAATCAGCCCCAGCATTTT.

The CDR3 is CASSEGRVFVTQYF. The DNA for the CDR3 is TGTGCCAGCAGTGAGGGCAGGGTGTTTGTGACCCAGTACTTC. J is TRBJ2-5 and V is TRBV2; D perhaps matches TRBD1 (5 bases). Trimming pared 3 bases from V and 7 bases from J, leaving 15 bases between. The CDR3 is 14 amino acids. Looked up from germline, CDR1 is SNHLY and CDR2 is FYNNEI.

V is TRBV6-4 and J is TRBJ2-5; TRBD2 is a possible D gene (6 bases). The CDR3 totals 14 residues. Trimming shortened V by 5 bases and J by 2 bases, and 12 bases separated the two germline ends. The germline gives CDR1 MRHNA, CDR2 SNTAGT. CDR3 loop: CASSTGREQETQYF. The CDR3 coding sequence is TGTGCCAGCAGTACCGGACGGGAGCAAGAGACCCAGTACTTC.

The chain combines TRBV5-1 with TRBJ2-5; D call uncertain. The J call may be incorrect, as the DNA end agrees better with TRBJ2-7. Germline loops: CDR1 SGHRS, CDR2 YFSETQ. The CDR3 is 12 residues long. The CDR3 loop reads CASLPCRYEQYF. CDR3 DNA: TGCGCCAGCCTTCCGTGTAGGTACGAGCAGTACTTC.

This clone was seen a single time. The rearrangement links TRBV28 to TRBJ2-7; 12 bases align to TRBD2. The CDR3 runs to 14 residues. V trimming: 5 bases; J trimming: 9 bases; junction bases outside the gene matches: 8. CDR1 MDHEN and CDR2 SYDVKM come from the germline V gene. This CDR3 is CASSRQGTSGPQYF. CDR3 DNA: TGTGCCAGCAGTCGACAGGGGACTAGCGGGCCGCAGTACTTC.

This CDR3 is CASSPREGSMNTEAFF. The CDR3 nucleotides are TGTGCCAGCTCACCCCGGGAGGGTTCCATGAACACTGAAGCTTTCTTT. This chain connects TRBV18 to TRBJ1-1, with D unclear. V was shortened by 3 bases and J by 0 bases, with 14 bases between the two germline ends. Germline-derived CDR1 and CDR2 are KGHSH and LQKENI. The CDR3 has 16 residues.

The V gene is TRBV11-3, the J gene TRBJ2-5; weak D call: TRBD2 (5 bases). V was trimmed by 9 bases and J by 5 bases, leaving 22 bases between them. CDR1 is SGHNT, CDR2 YENEEA, per germline. CDR3 size: 15 residues. Here the CDR3 reads CARAMLFQRGETQYF. CDR3 in DNA: TGTGCCAGGGCGATGTTATTTCAACGCGGGGAGACCCAGTACTTC.

The chain combines TRBV7-9 with TRBJ2-2; tentatively, D is TRBD1 (7 bases). Trimming took off 8 bases at V and 1 base at J, with 14 bases between the two ends. The CDR3 has 15 amino acids. CDR1 is SEHNR, CDR2 FQNEAQ, per germline (reference sequence). CDR3: CASRRQGGNTGELFF. The CDR3 nucleotides read TGTGCCAGCCGTCGGCAGGGGGGGAACACCGGGGAGCTGTTTTTT.

The chain links TRBV28 to TRBJ2-7; 8 positions match TRBD2. The germline CDR1 and CDR2 sequences are MDHEN and SYDVKM. The trim removed 3 bases at V and 0 bases at J, leaving 1 base unmatched. CDR3 size: 14 residues. The CDR3 DNA reads TGTGCCAGCAGTTTTAGCGGGGCCTCCTACGAGCAGTACTTC. Translation: CASSFSGASYEQYF.

The chain joins TRBV28 to TRBJ2-1, with 11 bases identical to TRBD2. CDR1 and CDR2 (germline): MDHEN, SYDVKM. The trim removed 5 bases at V and 0 bases at J, leaving 3 bases unmatched. This CDR3 has 16 amino acids. Here the CDR3 reads CASSGTSGSSYNEQFF. The CDR3 bases are TGTGCCAGCAGTGGAACTAGCGGGAGCTCCTACAATGAGCAGTTCTTC.

The rearrangement uses TRBV5-1 and TRBJ2-1, with 7 bases lining up with TRBD2. The CDR3 sequence is 16 residues long. Germline loops: CDR1 SGHRS, CDR2 YFSETQ. J lost 4 bases, V lost 0 bases, and 7 bases had no gene match. The CDR3 region is CASSLDRGGEYNEQFF. The DNA of the CDR3 is TGCGCCAGCAGCTTGGATCGGGGAGGGGAATACAATGAGCAGTTCTTC.

This chain uses TRBV18 with TRBJ2-6, with 11 nucleotides matching TRBD1. The CDR3 runs to 18 residues. CDR1 KGHSH and CDR2 LQKENI come from the germline V gene. With V trimmed by 3 bases and J by 3 bases, 7 bases remained unmatched. CDR3 region: CASSPPGQGVDGANVLTF. Here the CDR3 DNA reads TGTGCCAGCTCACCCCCGGGACAGGGGGTCGATGGGGCCAACGTCCTGACTTTC.

The V and J genes are TRBV11-2 and TRBJ2-7; 12 bases agree with TRBD2. Germline V lookup: CDR1 SGHAT, CDR2 FQNNGV. This CDR3 spans 15 amino acids. V lost 6 bases and J lost 7; bases outside the gene matches: 10. Here the CDR3 DNA reads TGTGCCAGCAGACCCCGACTAGCGGGAGTTGGGGAGCAGTACTTC. Residues: CASRPRLAGVGEQYF. The full variable domain, rest sourced from reference TRBV11-2 and TRBJ2-7, is EAGVAQSPRYKIIEKRQSVAFWCNPISGHATLYWYQQILGQGPKLLIQFQNNGVVDDSQLPKDRFSAERLKGVDSTLKIQPAKLEDSAVYLCASRPRLAGVGEQYFGPGTRLTVT.

The V call is TRBV7-3, the J call TRBJ2-1; TRBD2 matches 11 bases. J gave up 7 bases and V 4 bases, and 3 bases lay outside the gene matches. This CDR3 is 14 amino acids long. The germline CDR1 and CDR2 sequences are SGHTA and FQGTGA. CDR3 nucleotides: TGTGCCAGCAGCTCACTAGCGGGAGTGAATGAGCAGTTCTTC. Residues: CASSSLAGVNEQFF.

This rearrangement joins TRBV19 to TRBJ2-2; TRBD1 might be the D (6 bases). The ends were cut back, 1 base at V and 4 bases at J, with 10 bases in the middle. The CDR3 is 15 amino acids. CDR1 and CDR2 (germline): LNHDA, SQIVND (reference sequence). The CDR3 here is CASSIGGPGTGELFF. DNA for the CDR3: TGTGCCAGTAGTATAGGGGGGCCTGGCACCGGGGAGCTGTTTTTT.

The count of this clone is one. The chain employs TRBV7-2 and TRBJ1-3, with D perhaps matching TRBD1 (5 bases). V dropped 5 bases and J dropped 2 bases, with 10 bases sitting between them. The CDR3 runs to 14 residues. CDR1 and CDR2 from the germline V gene are SGHTA and FQGNSA. CDR3 protein: CASSPPGAGNTIYF. For the CDR3, the DNA is TGTGCCAGCAGCCCACCGGGGGCTGGAAACACCATATATTTT.